A selection of T cell receptor beta chains follows, all from one sample in a study of beta chain features in type 1 diabetes. This table comes from immunoSEQ multiplex PCR, and its TCRdb copy is limited to in-frame clones, with some not included. The sample comprises more than 200,000 clones, approximately 16% of which are singletons, and 0.085% rests with the top ten. The sequencing sample was made of naive CD4+ T cells from blood. Receptors originate from a man aged 25 to 40 with type 1 diabetes. Each CDR3 is given with its conserved first and last residue. The D gene is left open where the match is weak. Size is omitted from some rows. Given values are once, few, many or a class for expanded clones.

d_call,v_call,clone_size,j_call,cdr3_aa,cdr3_nt
TRBD1,TRBV5-1,-,TRBJ2-3,CASSLAGQGATDTQYF,TGCGCCAGCAGCTTAGCGGGACAGGGGGCAACAGATACGCAGTATTTT
TRBD1,TRBV29-1,-,TRBJ2-5,CSVALQGGQETQYF,TGCAGCGTTGCGCTACAGGGGGGACAAGAGACCCAGTACTTC
-,TRBV10-3,-,TRBJ1-5,CAIMGDLNQPQHF,TGTGCCATCATGGGGGACTTAAATCAGCCCCAGCATTTT
-,TRBV10-3,-,TRBJ2-7,CAISYRDEQYF,TGTGCCATCAGTTACAGGGACGAGCAGTACTTC
-,TRBV29-1,-,TRBJ2-1,CSVIQAVQFF,TGCAGCGTCATACAGGCGGTTCAGTTCTTC
TRBD2,TRBV7-9,few,TRBJ2-1,CASSPGTSGAREQFF,TGTGCCAGCAGCCCTGGGACTAGCGGGGCCAGGGAGCAGTTCTTC
-,TRBV4-2,few,TRBJ1-2,CASSQDGSSYGYTF,TGTGCCAGCAGCCAAGATGGGAGCTCCTATGGCTACACCTTC
TRBD2,TRBV7-2,-,TRBJ2-5,CASSFSVAGRAKTQYF,TGTGCCAGCAGCTTCTCTGTAGCGGGCCGCGCGAAGACCCAGTACTTC
TRBD1,TRBV11-2,few,TRBJ2-1,CASSLDPRTGDEQFF,TGTGCCAGCAGCTTAGATCCCCGTACAGGGGATGAGCAGTTCTTC
TRBD1,TRBV28,-,TRBJ2-7,CASSSTGGKQYF,TGTGCCAGCAGCTCCACAGGGGGCAAGCAGTACTTC
-,TRBV10-3,few,TRBJ1-2,CAISEDGYTF,TGTGCCATCAGTGAGGATGGCTACACCTTC
-,TRBV27,few,TRBJ2-5,CASSRGAAQETQYF,TGTGCCAGCAGTCGGGGGGCAGCGCAAGAGACCCAGTACTTC
-,TRBV4-1,-,TRBJ2-1,CASSQDRIGSYNEQFF,TGCGCCAGCAGCCAAGATAGGATAGGCTCCTACAATGAGCAGTTCTTC
TRBD2,TRBV2,-,TRBJ2-7,CASGPLAGDDEQYF,TGTGCCAGCGGCCCGCTAGCGGGAGACGACGAGCAGTACTTC
-,TRBV5-1,-,TRBJ2-1,CASSFYNEQFF,TGCGCCAGCAGCTTCTACAATGAGCAGTTCTTC
-,TRBV7-2,few,TRBJ2-3,CASSISASRTDTQYF,TGTGCCAGCAGCATTAGCGCCTCCCGCACAGATACGCAGTATTTT
-,TRBV30,few,TRBJ2-4,CAWATDWAKNIQYF,TGTGCCTGGGCGACAGACTGGGCCAAAAACATTCAGTACTTC
-,TRBV6-6,few,TRBJ1-2,CASSYDPGRSDGYTF,TGTGCCAGCAGTTACGACCCGGGACGTTCAGATGGCTACACCTTC
-,TRBV9,once,TRBJ1-3,CASSPIGVSGNTIYF,TGTGCCAGCAGCCCAATCGGCGTCTCTGGAAACACCATATATTTT
TRBD1,TRBV6-5,-,TRBJ2-1,CASSYVGWQGDNEQFF,TGTGCCAGCAGTTACGTGGGGTGGCAGGGGGACAATGAGCAGTTCTTC
-,TRBV18,-,TRBJ2-7,CASSPRQYEQYF,TGTGCCAGCTCACCAAGGCAATACGAGCAGTACTTC
-,TRBV18,-,TRBJ2-5,CASSPRDSPQETQYF,TGTGCCAGCTCACCAAGAGACAGCCCACAAGAGACCCAGTACTTC
-,TRBV7-9,-,TRBJ1-1,CASSIPGTLTEAFF,TGTGCCAGCAGCATCCCCGGGACGCTGACTGAAGCTTTCTTT
TRBD2,TRBV29-1,-,TRBJ2-2,CSVETSPNTGELFF,TGCAGCGTTGAGACTAGCCCGAACACCGGGGAGCTGTTTTTT
-,TRBV7-7,-,TRBJ2-2,CASSSRTANTGELFF,TGTGCCAGCAGCTCCAGGACGGCGAACACCGGGGAGCTGTTTTTT
-,TRBV4-1,few,TRBJ1-2,CASSHGAGSGTQAMNYGYTF,TGCGCCAGCAGCCACGGGGCGGGATCCGGGACACAAGCAATGAACTATGGCTACACCTTC
TRBD2,TRBV5-4,-,TRBJ2-3,CASSSGTSGRTDTQYF,TGTGCCAGCAGTTCCGGGACTAGCGGGAGAACAGATACGCAGTATTTT
-,TRBV7-3,-,TRBJ2-5,CASSLNPGVETQYF,TGTGCCAGCAGCTTAAATCCGGGCGTGGAGACCCAGTACTTC
-,TRBV5-1,-,TRBJ2-1,CASSLSSSYNEQFF,TGCGCCAGCAGCTTGAGCTCCTCCTACAATGAGCAGTTCTTC
-,TRBV5-4,few,TRBJ2-5,CASSLGPVDQETQYF,TGTGCCAGCAGCTTGGGACCGGTAGATCAAGAGACCCAGTACTTC
-,TRBV4-3,few,TRBJ1-1,CASRQGHPAGTEAFF,TGCGCCAGCAGGCAGGGACACCCGGCGGGGACTGAAGCTTTCTTT
-,TRBV5-1,few,TRBJ1-2,CASRFGDNYGYTF,TGCGCCAGCCGTTTTGGAGATAACTATGGCTACACCTTC
TRBD2,TRBV28,few,TRBJ2-7,CASSIASGSVAHEQYF,TGTGCCAGCAGTATTGCGAGCGGGAGCGTTGCCCACGAGCAGTACTTC
-,TRBV6-1,few,TRBJ2-5,CANQGVGETQYF,TGTGCCAATCAAGGGGTTGGGGAGACCCAGTACTTC
-,TRBV29-1,few,TRBJ2-7,CSVGGFDYEQYF,TGCAGCGTTGGCGGCTTCGACTACGAGCAGTACTTC
TRBD2,TRBV9,few,TRBJ2-7,CASSVTSGPTYEQYF,TGTGCCAGCAGCGTGACTAGCGGCCCTACCTACGAGCAGTACTTC
-,TRBV11-2,-,TRBJ2-1,CASSPRGSYNEQFF,TGTGCCAGCAGCCCGCGCGGTTCTTACAATGAGCAGTTCTTC
-,TRBV29-1,few,TRBJ2-3,CSVEGSPSTDTQYF,TGCAGCGTTGAAGGCAGCCCTAGCACAGATACGCAGTATTTT
-,TRBV7-2,-,TRBJ2-7,CASSTRTVSYEQYF,TGTGCCAGCAGCACCCGGACAGTCTCCTACGAGCAGTACTTC
-,TRBV25-1,few,TRBJ2-7,CASAWGPEQYF,TGTGCCAGCGCCTGGGGGCCTGAGCAGTACTTC
-,TRBV19,-,TRBJ2-1,CASSVSPGAQAGNEQFF,TGTGCCAGTAGCGTCTCTCCCGGGGCGCAGGCCGGCAATGAGCAGTTCTTC
-,TRBV27,-,TRBJ2-2,CASSTRTDTGELFF,TGTGCCAGCAGTACCCGGACGGACACCGGGGAGCTGTTTTTT
-,TRBV4-3,-,TRBJ2-2,CASSQDRDLDLFF,TGCGCCAGCAGCCAAGACCGGGACTTGGATCTGTTTTTT
-,TRBV30,-,TRBJ2-1,CAGSNRANEQFF,TGTGCCGGATCCAACAGGGCCAATGAGCAGTTCTTC
-,TRBV7-3,-,TRBJ2-1,CASSPTSGTYNEQFF,TGTGCCAGCAGCCCTACCAGCGGGACATACAATGAGCAGTTCTTC
-,TRBV2,-,TRBJ2-7,CASSEAGGGPKVEQYF,TGTGCCAGCAGTGAAGCAGGGGGAGGGCCTAAGGTCGAGCAGTACTTC
TRBD2,TRBV29-1,few,TRBJ2-5,CSVWSGSETQYF,TGCAGCGTTTGGAGCGGGAGCGAGACCCAGTACTTC